This TCR beta chain was retrieved from a study of cytomegalovirus exposure and HLA in healthy donors. General observations from the study: Researchers catalogued roughly 150 TCR beta chains as cytomegalovirus-associated. Analysis was performed later, and it showed HLA-associated TCR beta chains to be more clonally expanded than equally common others. Based on reports, TCR beta sequences accurately predicted HLA-A and HLA-B alleles for most subjects.

The CDR3 extends over 12 amino acids. V was shortened by 1 base and J by 9 bases, with 9 bases between the two germline ends. Germline V gives CDR1 MGHRA, CDR2 YSYEKL. Comment on this clone: Its antigen is as yet unknown.

The PCR had 60 Vbeta and 13 Jbeta primers. Using immunoSEQ multiplex PCR, the repertoire was profiled, and TCRdb retains in-frame clones only, with some absent. Of 110,000 to 150,000 clones detected, 80% appear once; the ten largest clones hold approximately 2%. The sequence was obtained from a man aged 30-40 years in good health and CMV-seronegative. This chain joins TRBV4-1 and TRBJ1-1; unclear D gene. Material for sequencing was PBMCs. The CDR3 protein is CASSQGEAKAFF. The CDR3 nucleotides are TGCGCCAGCAGCCAAGGCGAGGCCAAAGCTTTCTTT.